These 28 T cell receptor beta chains were all obtained from the same sample, sequenced in a study of cytomegalovirus exposure and HLA in healthy donors. With 60 Vbeta and 13 Jbeta primers, the PCR was carried out. Sequencing used immunoSEQ multiplex PCR; TCRdb keeps in-frame clones, though not all of them. The repertoire holds under 150,000 clones, with roughly 78% as singletons. The sequenced sample consisted of PBMCs. The receptor set was obtained from a woman in her thirties or forties in good health and CMV-seronegative.

Only a few counts were recorded for this clone. The J gene is TRBJ1-6, the V gene TRBV6-5; D gene ambiguous. The germline CDR1 and CDR2 sequences are MNHEY and SVGAGI. V lost 0 bases to trimming and J lost 9 bases, with 9 bases between them. This CDR3 spans 14 amino acids. The CDR3 protein is CASSYSLPSSPLHF. CDR3 bases: TGTGCCAGCAGTTACTCGCTCCCGAGTTCACCCCTCCACTTT.

The rearrangement links TRBV5-1 to TRBJ1-1; 7 nucleotides line up with TRBD1. Germline V gene sequence: CDR1 SGHRS, CDR2 YFSETQ. Trimming removed 4 bases from V and 3 bases from J; junction bases left unmatched: 6. This CDR3 is built from 14 residues. The CDR3 reads CASSGGTAHTEAFF. The CDR3 coding sequence is TGCGCCAGCAGCGGCGGGACAGCGCACACTGAAGCTTTCTTT.

The V call is TRBV11-2, the J call TRBJ1-1, with TRBD1 as a possible D gene (5 bases). Trimming removed 3 bases from V and 1 base from J, with 21 bases in between. Looked up from germline, CDR1 is SGHAT and CDR2 is FQNNGV. CDR3 length: 18 amino acids. The CDR3 DNA is TGTGCCAGCAGCTTTCGCACGTCTTCCCAAGGGGCGAACACTGAAGCTTTCTTT. Translating it yields CASSFRTSSQGANTEAFF.

This clone was counted a single time. The chain links TRBV28 to TRBJ2-1, with 9 nucleotides matching TRBD2. The trim removed 3 bases at V and 3 bases at J, leaving 9 bases unmatched. The CDR3 is 17 amino acids. Germline V gene lookup returns CDR1 MDHEN and CDR2 SYDVKM. The CDR3 sequence: CASSFSAGRGGYNEQFF. In DNA form, the CDR3 reads TGTGCCAGCAGTTTTTCTGCGGGGCGGGGGGGCTACAATGAGCAGTTCTTC.

V usage is TRBV28 and J usage is TRBJ2-1, with 9 bases aligning to TRBD1. Trimming took 5 bases from V and 2 from J; bases not matched to a gene: 7. Germline assignment: CDR1 MDHEN and CDR2 SYDVKM. This CDR3 spans 16 amino acids. For the CDR3, the DNA is TGTGCCAGCAGTCTACCGGGGACAGGGACCTACAATGAGCAGTTCTTC. Its protein is CASSLPGTGTYNEQFF. Looking up the rest from reference TRBV28 and TRBJ2-1 gives the full variable domain: DVKVTQSSRYLVKRTGEKVFLECVQDMDHENMFWYRQDPGLGLRLIYFSYDVKMKEKGDIPEGYSVSREKKERFSLILESASTNQTSMYLCASSLPGTGTYNEQFFGPGTRLTVL.

This chain uses TRBV5-1 with TRBJ2-7; 8 nucleotides line up with TRBD1. The J segment lost 7 bases and the V segment lost 6 bases, leaving 12 bases of the junction unmatched. Germline CDR1 reads SGHRS; CDR2 reads YFSETQ. This CDR3 has 14 residues. The chain's CDR3 is CASMVFQGAREQYF. The CDR3 nucleotides are TGCGCCAGCATGGTGTTCCAGGGGGCGAGGGAGCAGTACTTC.

The chain couples TRBV28 to TRBJ2-7, with 8 bases lining up with TRBD2. The CDR3 sequence is 15 residues long. V was clipped by 5 bases and J by 5 bases; unmatched bases: 11. Germline assignment: CDR1 MDHEN and CDR2 SYDVKM. In DNA form, the CDR3 reads TGTGCCAGCAGTCCACCCGGGACTAGAGGTCACGAGCAGTACTTC. Translation: CASSPPGTRGHEQYF.

V and J are TRBV21-1 and TRBJ2-1; the table's TRBD2 call for D was not verified on the DNA. TRBV21-1 is given as a pseudogene. The CDR3 length is 20 residues. The CDR3 DNA sequence: TGTGCCAGCAGCAAAGGAAGGGCTAGCGGGACCCTCAAATTATCTACAATGTGGTTCTTC. This translates into CASSKGRASGTLKLSTMWFF.

V is TRBV2 and J is TRBJ2-5, with 8 bases fitting TRBD2. V lost 1 base to trimming and J lost 4 bases; unmatched junction nucleotides: 5. The germline CDR1 and CDR2 sequences are SNHLY and FYNNEI. This CDR3 has 15 residues. CDR3 sequence (DNA): TGTGCCAGCAGTGAAGGCGGGACTAGATTAGAGACCCAGTACTTC. Translating gives CASSEGGTRLETQYF.

The chain uses TRBV28 and TRBJ1-4; 8 positions match TRBD1. CDR1 is MDHEN, CDR2 SYDVKM, per germline. J gave up 3 bases and V 7 bases, and 13 bases lay outside the gene matches. This CDR3 comprises 17 residues. In DNA form, the CDR3 reads TGTGCCAGCACCGAAGTAGGAGACAGGGGAGCTAATGAAAAACTGTTTTTT. This translates into CASTEVGDRGANEKLFF.

This chain uses TRBV10-3 with TRBJ2-7; perhaps TRBD2 as D (5 bases). Trimming left V 4 bases short and J 3 bases short, with 19 bases between. The germline V gene has CDR1 ENHRY and CDR2 SYGVKD. This CDR3 contains 16 residues. The CDR3 protein is CAISVGSETRIYEQYF. CDR3 coding DNA: TGTGCCATCAGTGTGGGTAGCGAGACCCGAATCTACGAGCAGTACTTC.

J is TRBJ1-1 and V is TRBV28; D perhaps matches TRBD1 (6 bases). The CDR3 has 16 amino acids. The germline V and J ends were trimmed by 5 bases and 1 base, with 17 bases remaining between them. The V gene's germline CDR1 is MDHEN and CDR2 SYDVKM. CDR3 residues: CASSPPWGHSNTEAFF. The CDR3 nucleotides are TGTGCCAGCAGTCCCCCCTGGGGACACTCGAACACTGAAGCTTTCTTT.

The V call is TRBV9, the J call TRBJ2-7; TRBD1 might be the D (5 bases). Germline CDR1 is SGDLS and CDR2 is YYNGEE. The CDR3 consists of 13 residues. V shed 4 bases and J shed 4 bases, with 12 bases lying between them. The CDR3 region has the DNA TGTGCCAGCAGCCCGACAGCATCGTACGAGCAGTACTTC. Translation: CASSPTASYEQYF.

This clone occurred a few times. The chain joins TRBV28 to TRBJ1-4, with D unresolved. There are 15 residues in the CDR3. V was pared by 2 bases and J by 8 bases, with 15 bases between. The germline V gene encodes CDR1 MDHEN and CDR2 SYDVKM. This chain's CDR3 is CASSLKVRAGEKLFF. Written as DNA, the CDR3 is TGTGCCAGCAGTTTAAAGGTTCGGGCGGGGGAAAAACTGTTTTTT.

The chain employs TRBV18 and TRBJ2-7; 8 bases match TRBD1. The trim removed 3 bases at V and 6 bases at J, leaving 4 bases unmatched. CDR3 size: 13 residues. CDR1 and CDR2 from the germline V gene are KGHSH and LQKENI. The CDR3 sequence is CASSPSDRAEQYF. The CDR3 DNA reads as TGTGCCAGCTCACCGTCGGACAGGGCCGAGCAGTACTTC.

The V call is TRBV5-3, the J call TRBJ1-5, with 7 bases identical to TRBD1. TRBV5-3 is given ORF status, its function remaining uncertain. This CDR3 spans 14 amino acids. J gave up 3 bases and V 3 bases, and 3 bases lay outside the gene matches. CDR3 sequence: CARSWGQPNQPQHF. The CDR3 bases are TGTGCCAGAAGCTGGGGACAGCCCAATCAGCCCCAGCATTTT.

This clone was seen a handful of times. J is TRBJ2-7 and V is TRBV27, with 7 bases that match TRBD2. CDR3 length: 18 residues. Trimming removed 5 bases from V and 2 bases from J; junction bases left unmatched: 18. Germline loops: CDR1 MNHEY, CDR2 SMNVEV (reference sequence). The CDR3 sequence: CASSKEPPRGGVAYEQYF. CDR3 in DNA: TGTGCCAGCAGTAAGGAACCCCCCCGGGGAGGGGTTGCCTACGAGCAGTACTTC.

About this clone: An end of the junction does not agree with germline; a read error may underlie this. J is TRBJ1-5 and V is TRBV6-5; D might be TRBD1 (5 bases). Germline lookup yields CDR1 MNHEY and CDR2 SVGAGI. CDR3 size: 13 residues. CDR3 sequence reads: CASSVSGSTPSNF. The CDR3 DNA reads as TGTGCCAGCAGTGTGTCAGGGTCAACCCCGAGTAATTTT.

The chain is built from TRBV28 and TRBJ2-7, with D perhaps TRBD1 (5 bases). V lost 8 bases to trimming and J lost 6 bases, with 11 bases between them. Germline values: CDR1 MDHEN, CDR2 SYDVKM. This CDR3 has 11 residues. DNA of the CDR3: TGTGCCAGCCAGGACACGCGCGAGCAGTACTTC. Its protein product is CASQDTREQYF.

The chain is built from TRBV2 and TRBJ1-2; D may be TRBD1 (6 bases). Trimming took off 7 bases at V and 5 bases at J, with 17 bases between the two ends. The CDR3 is 14 amino acids. Per the germline V gene, CDR1 is SNHLY and CDR2 is FYNNEI. CDR3 DNA sequence: TGTGCCAGCACGGGGGGGCGCGTGGGGTATGGCTACACCTTC. Its translation is CASTGGRVGYGYTF.

This chain joins TRBV9 and TRBJ1-5, with D unresolved. This CDR3 has 14 residues. Deletions cut 0 bases from V and 5 bases from J, with 9 bases between. The germline V gene has CDR1 SGDLS and CDR2 YYNGEE. For the CDR3, the DNA is TGTGCCAGCAGCGTAGGAGGGCAGGATCAGCCCCAGCATTTT. Translating it yields CASSVGGQDQPQHF.

The rearrangement uses TRBV28 and TRBJ2-2; weak D call: TRBD1 (5 bases). The CDR3 has 15 amino acids. The germline V gene has CDR1 MDHEN and CDR2 SYDVKM. Trimming cost V 2 bases and J 0 bases, with 7 bases left between them. CDR3 nucleotides: TGTGCCAGCAGTTTACCACAGGCGAACACCGGGGAGCTGTTTTTT. Protein sequence: CASSLPQANTGELFF.

This chain connects TRBV27 to TRBJ2-5, with 10 bases lining up with TRBD2. V lost 10 bases and J lost 5; bases outside the gene matches: 16. CDR1 and CDR2 (germline): MNHEY, SMNVEV (reference sequence). The CDR3 loop spans 16 amino acids. This CDR3 reads CATPYDTSGKGETQYF. The CDR3 region has the DNA TGTGCCACCCCTTACGACACTAGCGGGAAGGGTGAGACCCAGTACTTC.

This sequence joins TRBV28 and TRBJ1-2, with 8 bases aligning to TRBD1. Germline V gene data show CDR1 as MDHEN and CDR2 as SYDVKM. The CDR3 has 15 amino acids. V lost 1 base to trimming and J lost 4 bases; unmatched junction nucleotides: 5. The CDR3: CASSLLAGGGYGYTF. CDR3 in DNA: TGTGCCAGCAGTTTATTGGCAGGGGGCGGCTATGGCTACACCTTC.

The J gene is TRBJ2-1, the V gene TRBV10-1, with 12 bases matching TRBD2. The CDR3 is 14 residues long. Germline-derived CDR1 and CDR2 are WNHNN and SYGVQD (reference sequence). The V gene end was trimmed by 9 bases and the J gene end by 6 bases; junction bases not matched to a gene: 6. The CDR3 is CARPSGRGCNEQFF. The CDR3 nucleotides are TGCGCCAGACCTAGCGGGAGGGGTTGCAATGAGCAGTTCTTC.

The J gene is TRBJ1-4, the V gene TRBV5-5; D remains unclear. V was pared by 5 bases and J by 10 bases, with 18 bases between. This CDR3 spans 14 amino acids. Germline CDR1 SGHKS, CDR2 YYEKEE (reference sequence). This chain's CDR3 is CASSPGSLTGKLFF. DNA of the CDR3: TGTGCCAGCAGTCCTGGCTCCTTGACGGGAAAACTGTTTTTT.

The chain combines TRBV2 with TRBJ2-1, with 10 bases aligning to TRBD2. The CDR3 runs 14 residues. With V trimmed by 6 bases and J by 3 bases, 2 bases remained unmatched. CDR1 SNHLY and CDR2 FYNNEI come from the germline V gene. In DNA, the CDR3 is TGTGCCAGCAGCTCTAGCGGGGGCTACAATGAGCAGTTCTTC. Its translation: CASSSSGGYNEQFF.

The rearrangement joins TRBV6-4 to TRBJ1-1; 7 nucleotides agree with TRBD1. The junction had 4 bases not matched to a gene; V was cut back by 6 bases and J by 0 bases. The CDR3 is 14 residues long. Germline loops: CDR1 MRHNA, CDR2 SNTAGT. This CDR3 is CASSRQGLNTEAFF. In DNA, the CDR3 is TGTGCCAGCAGCCGACAGGGATTGAACACTGAAGCTTTCTTT.